These 26 T cell receptor beta chains came from one sample sequenced in a study of cytomegalovirus exposure and HLA in healthy donors (TCRdb year 2017). The library relied on the immunoSEQ multiplex PCR assay. The multiplex PCR relied on a mix of 60 forward primers for TCR Vbeta segments and 13 reverse primers for TCR Jbeta segments. TCRdb limited this immuneACCESS table to in-frame rearrangements with V and J called. A share of clones is missing; checked studies link under half to unresolved V genes, and the rest is unexplained. This sample has roughly 200,000 clones in its table, and approximately 80% of those were observed once. Together, the top ten hold 0.58% of the sample. Input material: PBMCs. The source is a woman aged 40 to 55 in good health and CMV-seronegative.

This chain joins TRBV11-3 and TRBJ2-7; TRBD1 aligns across 7 bases. Germline trimming cut 5 bases from V and 4 bases from J; bases unmatched to any gene: 8. The CDR3 covers 14 residues. Germline values: CDR1 SGHNT, CDR2 YENEEA. CDR3 protein: CASSGRDRTYEQYF. DNA of the CDR3: TGTGCCAGCAGCGGCCGGGACAGAACTTACGAGCAGTACTTC.

The chain joins TRBV12-5 to TRBJ1-1, with TRBD1 matching over 9 bases. Germline lookup yields CDR1 LGHNT and CDR2 FRNRAP. The CDR3 consists of 12 residues. The V segment lost 6 bases and the J segment 8 bases; nucleotides outside the gene matches: 4. CDR3 bases: TGTGCTAGTGGACCCACAGGGGGCGAAGCTTTCTTT. Translation: CASGPTGGEAFF.

The chain couples TRBV11-2 to TRBJ2-5; maybe TRBD1 (6 bases). This CDR3 region has 15 residues. V lost 1 base and J lost 2, with 11 bases in between. CDR1 is SGHAT, CDR2 FQNNGV, per germline. CDR3 protein: CASSLGDTEQETQYF. In DNA, the CDR3 is TGTGCCAGCAGCTTAGGGGACACCGAGCAAGAGACCCAGTACTTC.

The rearrangement joins TRBV5-1 to TRBJ2-3, with a weak D call TRBD1 (5 bases). Trimming took 4 bases from V and 3 from J, leaving 12 bases between them. This CDR3 region has 14 residues. CDR1 and CDR2 from the germline V gene are SGHRS and YFSETQ. CDR3 in DNA: TGCGCCAGCAGCCAAGGACAAGGAACAGATACGCAGTATTTT. Protein product: CASSQGQGTDTQYF.

V gene TRBV15 combines with J gene TRBJ1-6; 9 bases line up with TRBD1. The V segment lost 1 base and the J segment 6 bases; nucleotides outside the gene matches: 1. CDR3 size: 15 residues. Per the germline V gene, CDR1 is LNHNV and CDR2 is YYDKDF (reference sequence). As DNA, the CDR3 is TGTGCCACCAGCAGAGGGACAGGGGTTAATTCACCCCTCCACTTT. Its protein product is CATSRGTGVNSPLHF.

This chain links TRBV7-9 with TRBJ1-1; D might be TRBD1 (6 bases). V was clipped by 4 bases and J by 3 bases, with 12 bases between them. Per germline, CDR1 SEHNR and CDR2 FQNEAQ (reference sequence). The CDR3 length is 14 residues. The DNA of the CDR3 is TGTGCCAGCAGCTCACAGGGTACGGACACTGAAGCTTTCTTT. It codes for CASSSQGTDTEAFF. The whole variable domain, filled in from reference TRBV7-9 and TRBJ1-1, reads DTGVSQNPRHKITKRGQNVTFRCDPISEHNRLYWYRQTLGQGPEFLTYFQNEAQLEKSRLLSDRFSAERPKGSFSTLEIQRTEQGDSAMYLCASSSQGTDTEAFFGQGTRLTVV.

The chain uses TRBV9 and TRBJ1-4; TRBD1 might be the D (6 bases). The CDR3 sequence is 14 residues long. V was trimmed by 4 bases and J by 7 bases, leaving 14 bases between them. Germline V lookup: CDR1 SGDLS, CDR2 YYNGEE. CDR3 bases: TGTGCCAGCAGCACAAAGGGGGGGAGTGAAAAACTGTTTTTT. It specifies CASSTKGGSEKLFF.

J is TRBJ2-5 and V is TRBV30; TRBD1 is a possible D gene (5 bases). The CDR3 contains 13 residues. Trimming removed 0 bases at V and 5 bases at J, with 10 bases between. The germline CDR1 and CDR2 sequences are GTSNPN and SVGIG (reference sequence). CDR3 sequence: CAWSVYSGETQYF. In DNA form, the CDR3 reads TGTGCCTGGAGTGTATACTCAGGGGAGACCCAGTACTTC. Full variable domain (missing parts from reference TRBV30 and TRBJ2-5): SQTIHQWPATLVQPVGSPLSLECTVEGTSNPNLYWYRQAAGRGLQLLFYSVGIGQISSEVPQNLSASRPQDRQFILSSKKLLLSDSGFYLCAWSVYSGETQYFGPGTRLLVL.

V and J are TRBV25-1 and TRBJ2-1; 9 bases map to TRBD1. Germline V gene lookup returns CDR1 MGHDK and CDR2 SYGVNS. Trimming removed 1 base from V and 4 bases from J; junction bases left unmatched: 2. This CDR3 comprises 15 residues. The DNA for the CDR3 is TGTGCCAGCAGTGAATCCGGGACAGGGTACAATGAGCAGTTCTTC. Translation: CASSESGTGYNEQFF.

A single count supports this clone. This sequence joins TRBV5-6 and TRBJ1-2; D uncertain. V was cut by 4 bases and J by 3 bases, with 19 bases left in between. Germline V CDR1 and CDR2: SGHDT, YYEEEE. CDR3 length: 16 residues. The DNA for the CDR3 is TGTGCCAGCAGCCAATCGCCCGCCGTCGGGTACTATGGCTACACCTTC. This codes for CASSQSPAVGYYGYTF.

The rearrangement uses TRBV5-8 and TRBJ1-1, with D perhaps matching TRBD1 (5 bases). Germline CDR1 is SGHTS and CDR2 is YDEGEE. CDR3 length: 15 residues. With 3 bases removed from V and 3 bases from J, the gap between germline ends came to 15 bases. The CDR3, as DNA: TGTGCCAGCAGCTACTTTCCCCCAGGGCACACTGAAGCTTTCTTT. Its translation is CASSYFPPGHTEAFF.

This clone was seen a handful of times. The CDR3 bases are TGCGCCAGCAGCTTGCAGGGGAATCAGCCCCAGCATTTT. Residues: CASSLQGNQPQHF. The chain combines TRBV5-1 with TRBJ1-5, with D possibly TRBD1 on 6 matching bases. The CDR3 runs to 13 residues. V shed 1 base and J shed 4 bases, with 6 bases lying between them. Germline-derived CDR1 and CDR2 are SGHRS and YFSETQ. Full variable domain (missing parts from reference TRBV5-1 and TRBJ1-5): KAGVTQTPRYLIKTRGQQVTLSCSPISGHRSVSWYQQTPGQGLQFLFEYFSETQRNKGNFPGRFSGRQFSNSRSEMNVSTLELGDSALYLCASSLQGNQPQHFGDGTRLSIL.

In regard to this clone: The germline gene is not matched at one end of the junction; a read error may be the cause. The chain recombines TRBV6-6 with TRBJ2-5; the match to TRBD1 covers 8 bases. The CDR3 covers 14 residues. Germline values: CDR1 MNHNY, CDR2 SVGAGI (reference sequence). CDR3 sequence: CVSSRQGPGGTQYF. CDR3 nucleotides: TGTGTCAGCAGCCGACAGGGGCCCGGGGGGACCCAGTACTTC.

The chain combines TRBV7-9 with TRBJ2-5; TRBD1 matches at 7 bases. After removal of 5 bases from V and 2 bases from J, the junction contained 5 bases not matched to a gene. CDR1 and CDR2 (germline): SEHNR, FQNEAQ (reference sequence). The CDR3 runs to 14 residues. CDR3 region: CASSLTGQQETQYF. The DNA of the CDR3 is TGTGCCAGCAGCCTGACAGGGCAACAAGAGACCCAGTACTTC.

The chain couples TRBV28 to TRBJ1-5; the match to TRBD1 covers 8 bases. CDR1 and CDR2 from the germline V gene are MDHEN and SYDVKM. The CDR3 sequence is 14 residues long. Trimming took 6 bases from V and 2 from J; bases not matched to a gene: 3. CDR3 coding DNA: TGTGCCAGCAGAACAGGGGGACGCAATCAGCCCCAGCATTTT. Encoded protein: CASRTGGRNQPQHF.

The chain combines TRBV15 with TRBJ2-5, with 8 bases aligning to TRBD1. The trim removed 1 base at V and 2 bases at J, leaving 6 bases unmatched. The CDR3 is 16 residues long. Germline CDR1 reads LNHNV; CDR2 reads YYDKDF (reference sequence). In DNA form, the CDR3 reads TGTGCCACCAGCAGAGCCCGACAGGGGACACAAGAGACCCAGTACTTC. It codes for CATSRARQGTQETQYF.

J is TRBJ2-3 and V is TRBV28, with D possibly TRBD1 on 5 matching bases. The CDR3 is 14 residues long. CDR1 is MDHEN and CDR2 is SYDVKM in the germline V gene. V lost 8 bases and J lost 1, with 13 bases in between. In nucleotides, the CDR3 is TGTGCCAGCCAATCCCAGGGCGGCACAGATACGCAGTATTTT. This sequence encodes CASQSQGGTDTQYF.

V gene TRBV7-2 combines with J gene TRBJ1-5; D is uncertain. The CDR3 consists of 14 residues. Germline V gene lookup returns CDR1 SGHTA and CDR2 FQGNSA. Trimming stripped 2 bases from V and 6 bases from J, with 11 bases between. The DNA for the CDR3 is TGTGCCAGCAGCTTAAACCGAGGAGGTCAGCCCCAGCATTTT. Translation: CASSLNRGGQPQHF.

Points on this clone: The junction and the germline gene differ at one end; a read error may be behind it. The chain recombines TRBV7-7 with TRBJ2-2; 9 bases agree with TRBD1. The germline V gene has CDR1 SSHAT and CDR2 FNYEAQ (reference sequence). The CDR3 sequence is 15 residues long. The CDR3 protein is CASTLDRGGTGELFF. CDR3 coding DNA: TGTGCTAGCACCTTGGACAGGGGCGGTACCGGGGAGCTGTTTTTT.

This clone was seen a handful of times. The chain carries TRBV6-1 and TRBJ1-5; D might be TRBD1 (6 bases). Per germline, CDR1 MNHNS and CDR2 SASEGT. Trimming stripped 4 bases from V and 2 bases from J, with 15 bases between. This CDR3 region has 16 residues. The CDR3 sequence: CASSGDIIRGNQPQHF. CDR3 sequence (DNA): TGTGCCAGCAGTGGGGACATAATACGAGGCAATCAGCCCCAGCATTTT.

This sequence joins TRBV7-2 and TRBJ2-3; maybe TRBD2 (5 bases). Germline V gene data show CDR1 as SGHTA and CDR2 as FQGNSA. This CDR3 spans 13 amino acids. Trimming took off 7 bases at V and 5 bases at J, with 13 bases between the two ends. CDR3 in DNA: TGTGCCAGCACCAGCGGCAACCTAGATACGCAGTATTTT. Protein product: CASTSGNLDTQYF.

The chain employs TRBV5-1 and TRBJ1-3, with D possibly being TRBD1 (6 bases). CDR1 and CDR2 from the germline V gene are SGHRS and YFSETQ. The CDR3 is 17 amino acids. Trimming left V 4 bases short and J 3 bases short, with 20 bases between. The CDR3 sequence: CASSLQIQGSSGNTIYF. The DNA for the CDR3 is TGCGCCAGCAGCCTACAAATACAGGGATCAAGTGGAAACACCATATATTTT.

The chain is built from TRBV5-4 and TRBJ1-1; 7 nucleotides match TRBD1. Per the germline V gene, CDR1 is SGHNT and CDR2 is YYREEE (reference sequence). The CDR3 has 15 residues. J gave up 1 base and V 5 bases, and 8 bases lay outside the gene matches. Here the CDR3 DNA reads TGTGCCAGCAGAGTTCAACAGGGGAGGAACACTGAAGCTTTCTTT. It codes for CASRVQQGRNTEAFF.

This clone appeared once. This chain uses TRBV7-6 with TRBJ1-2; weak D call: TRBD1 (6 bases). CDR3 size: 12 residues. Per the germline V gene, CDR1 is SGHVS and CDR2 is FNYEAQ. Trimming took 5 bases from V and 6 from J, leaving 10 bases between them. The CDR3 DNA follows: TGTGCCAGCAGCCCCCCAGGGGATGGCTACACCTTC. It is translated as CASSPPGDGYTF.

This clone has only a few counts. In nucleotides, the CDR3 is TGTGCCAGCAGCTTAGGGCGGGGGGGATACAATGAGCAGTTCTTC. It specifies CASSLGRGGYNEQFF. The chain carries TRBV7-6 and TRBJ2-1; 9 bases agree with TRBD2. The J segment lost 4 bases and the V segment lost 1 base, leaving 2 bases of the junction unmatched. CDR1 is SGHVS and CDR2 is FNYEAQ in the germline V gene. CDR3 length: 15 residues.

V is TRBV6-1 and J is TRBJ2-5; 7 positions match TRBD1. This CDR3 is built from 15 residues. The junction had 7 bases not matched to a gene; V was cut back by 4 bases and J by 2 bases. The V gene's germline CDR1 is MNHNS and CDR2 SASEGT. The CDR3 nucleotides are TGTGCCAGCAGTGGCCGGGACAGCATTCAAGAGACCCAGTACTTC. This translates into CASSGRDSIQETQYF.